The 29 T cell receptor beta chains given below trace back to one sample, sequenced in a study of cytomegalovirus exposure and HLA in healthy donors. The PCR was carried out with 60 Vbeta primers and 13 Jbeta primers. Some clones are missing from TCRdb's copy, which holds only in-frame ones; the method was immunoSEQ multiplex PCR. The sample has approximately 150,000 clones; 70% to 80% are singletons. The sample consisted of PBMCs. The receptors derive from a woman aged 60-75 years in good health and CMV-seronegative.

In regard to this clone: Relative to the germline gene, one junction end is altered; a read error may explain this. The chain uses TRBV7-9 and TRBJ1-1; D not resolved. Germline V gene lookup returns CDR1 SEHNR and CDR2 FQNEAQ (reference sequence). The CDR3 has 16 residues. The DNA for the CDR3 is TGTTCCAGCAGCTTCCCACTCGAGATCATGAACACTGAAGCTTTCTTT. Its protein product is CSSSFPLEIMNTEAFF.

This chain uses TRBV7-8 with TRBJ1-1; a possible D gene is TRBD1 (5 bases). V shed 3 bases and J shed 1 base, with 12 bases lying between them. The CDR3 totals 15 residues. Germline V gene lookup returns CDR1 SGHVS and CDR2 FQNEAQ. The CDR3 nucleotides read TGTGCCAGCAGCTTCCGTGGGGGGAGGAACACTGAAGCTTTCTTT. Protein product: CASSFRGGRNTEAFF.

The chain links TRBV5-1 to TRBJ2-1, with 7 bases aligning to TRBD1. V was clipped by 2 bases and J by 8 bases; unmatched bases: 10. Looked up from germline, CDR1 is SGHRS and CDR2 is YFSETQ. This CDR3 spans 15 amino acids. The CDR3 reads CASSFKWTGSDEQFF. As DNA, the CDR3 is TGCGCCAGCAGCTTCAAATGGACAGGTAGCGATGAGCAGTTCTTC.

In nucleotides, the CDR3 is TGTGCCAGCTCACCACAAGAGGACAGGGGGTTATCTGAAGCTTTCTTT. Translated, it gives CASSPQEDRGLSEAFF. The gene calls are TRBV18 and TRBJ1-1; 10 bases fit TRBD1. Germline-derived CDR1 and CDR2 are KGHSH and LQKENI. The V and J ends lost 1 base and 6 bases, in that order; junction bases with no gene match: 8. This CDR3 is built from 16 residues.

This clone has just a few counts. The V call is TRBV7-8, the J call TRBJ2-3; the match to TRBD2 covers 15 bases. The CDR3 is made up of 19 amino acids. V lost 5 bases and J lost 5; bases outside the gene matches: 14. CDR1 and CDR2 from the germline V gene are SGHVS and FQNEAQ. The CDR3 sequence: CASSPRTSGRAGVEDTQYF. DNA for the CDR3: TGTGCCAGCAGCCCAAGGACTAGCGGGAGGGCCGGAGTCGAAGATACGCAGTATTTT.

This clone was detected a few times. V usage is TRBV5-1 and J usage is TRBJ2-7; 8 nucleotides agree with TRBD1. Unmatched junction bases numbered 6, after V lost 3 bases and J lost 1 base. The CDR3 sequence is 15 residues long. The germline CDR1 and CDR2 sequences are SGHRS and YFSETQ. CDR3 loop: CASSSIQGDSYEQYF. The CDR3 DNA reads as TGCGCCAGCAGCTCAATACAGGGGGATTCCTACGAGCAGTACTTC.

The gene calls are TRBV28 and TRBJ2-7, with D perhaps matching TRBD2 (5 bases). CDR1 is MDHEN, CDR2 SYDVKM, per germline. The CDR3 extends over 13 amino acids. Trimming shortened V by 6 bases and J by 5 bases, and 14 bases separated the two germline ends. DNA for the CDR3: TGTGCCAGCAGGTCCCCAGCGGTACACGAGCAGTACTTC. Protein sequence: CASRSPAVHEQYF.

This chain joins TRBV5-1 and TRBJ2-7; TRBD1 aligns across 7 bases. CDR3 size: 16 residues. CDR1 is SGHRS, CDR2 YFSETQ, per germline. After removal of 0 bases from V and 6 bases from J, the junction contained 12 bases not matched to a gene. CDR3 sequence: CASSLGQGPPIGEQYF. CDR3 bases: TGCGCCAGCAGCTTGGGACAGGGACCACCTATCGGCGAGCAGTACTTC.

This sequence joins TRBV5-5 and TRBJ1-6; D possibly corresponds to TRBD1 (6 bases). Germline CDR1 SGHKS, CDR2 YYEKEE (reference sequence). The V gene lost 4 bases and the J gene lost 7 bases, with 9 bases spanning the gap. This CDR3 contains 13 residues. The CDR3 DNA reads TGTGCCAGCAGCGCCGACAGGAATTCACCCCTCCACTTT. Protein sequence: CASSADRNSPLHF.

This clone was seen just once. The rearrangement links TRBV6-5 to TRBJ2-4; D perhaps matches TRBD2 (5 bases). CDR1 and CDR2 (germline): MNHEY, SVGAGI. Trimming removed 4 bases at V and 1 base at J, with 14 bases between. The CDR3 consists of 16 residues. Here the CDR3 reads CASSFQDPGAKNIQYF. CDR3 nucleotides: TGTGCCAGCAGTTTCCAGGACCCGGGGGCCAAAAACATTCAGTACTTC.

J is TRBJ1-2 and V is TRBV15; 9 bases match TRBD1. V lost 3 bases to trimming and J lost 2 bases; unmatched junction nucleotides: 4. CDR3 length: 15 amino acids. Germline lookup yields CDR1 LNHNV and CDR2 YYDKDF (reference sequence). CDR3 sequence: CATSSNRGPNYGYTF. Written as DNA, the CDR3 is TGTGCCACCAGCAGCAACAGGGGGCCGAACTATGGCTACACCTTC.

The chain employs TRBV28 and TRBJ1-2; D not certain. Trimming shortened V by 3 bases and J by 3 bases, and 8 bases separated the two germline ends. This CDR3 spans 13 amino acids. Germline CDR1 reads MDHEN; CDR2 reads SYDVKM. CDR3 residues: CASSFGQYYGYTF. For the CDR3, the DNA is TGTGCCAGCAGTTTTGGGCAGTACTATGGCTACACCTTC.

The rearrangement links TRBV6-5 to TRBJ2-2, with 12 bases aligning to TRBD2. Germline V gene data show CDR1 as MNHEY and CDR2 as SVGAGI. The CDR3 sequence is 16 residues long. J lost 7 bases, V lost 0 bases, and 3 bases had no gene match. CDR3 region: CASSYSTSGSLGELFF. In nucleotides, the CDR3 is TGTGCCAGCAGTTACTCGACTAGCGGGAGCCTCGGGGAGCTGTTTTTT.

This clone was found once. V usage is TRBV5-1 and J usage is TRBJ2-2; 8 bases fit TRBD2. The junction had 10 bases not matched to a gene; V was cut back by 0 bases and J by 6 bases. CDR1 and CDR2 (germline): SGHRS, YFSETQ. This CDR3 spans 17 amino acids. The CDR3, as DNA: TGCGCCAGCAGCTTGGAGCCACCGGGAGGGCCGTCCGGGGAGCTGTTTTTT. Protein product: CASSLEPPGGPSGELFF.

The chain joins TRBV27 to TRBJ1-2; 9 nucleotides align to TRBD1. V shed 5 bases, J shed 1 base, and the junction held 8 bases outside the gene matches. Germline-derived CDR1 and CDR2 are MNHEY and SMNVEV (reference sequence). The CDR3 sequence is 16 residues long. Here the CDR3 reads CASSPIQGALNYGYTF. The CDR3 bases are TGTGCCAGCAGTCCAATACAGGGGGCTCTTAACTATGGCTACACCTTC.

This clone was recorded once. V usage is TRBV4-2 and J usage is TRBJ1-6; D remains unclear. There are 14 residues in the CDR3. Germline lookup yields CDR1 LGHNA and CDR2 YNFKEQ. The V gene lost 0 bases and the J gene lost 10 bases, with 10 bases spanning the gap. CDR3 region: CASSQDLEGSPLHF. For the CDR3, the DNA is TGTGCCAGCAGCCAAGATTTAGAGGGATCACCCCTCCACTTT.

The V and J genes are TRBV7-3 and TRBJ2-5; possibly TRBD2 for D (5 bases). Trimming took off 5 bases at V and 4 bases at J, with 17 bases between the two ends. There are 15 residues in the CDR3. Germline V lookup: CDR1 SGHTA, CDR2 FQGTGA. Here the CDR3 reads CASSPNGVPPETQYF. The DNA of the CDR3 is TGTGCCAGCAGCCCAAACGGGGTCCCTCCAGAGACCCAGTACTTC.

This rearrangement joins TRBV7-9 to TRBJ2-6; D uncertain. The V end was cut by 6 bases, the J end by 0 bases, with 15 bases between. Germline CDR1 reads SEHNR; CDR2 reads FQNEAQ (reference sequence). The CDR3 contains 17 residues. CDR3 coding DNA: TGTGCCAGCAGTACCTACTCCAGGCGCTCTGGGGCCAACGTCCTGACTTTC. This translates into CASSTYSRRSGANVLTF.

This chain joins TRBV30 and TRBJ1-2, with D possibly matching TRBD1 (6 bases). Per germline, CDR1 GTSNPN and CDR2 SVGIG (reference sequence). Trimming removed 3 bases from V and 8 bases from J, with 19 bases in between. The CDR3 runs to 14 residues. For the CDR3, the DNA is TGTGCCTGGAGCTCTATCGGGGGGGCACTAGGCTACACCTTC. It yields the protein CAWSSIGGALGYTF. The full variable domain, with the rest looked up from reference TRBV30 and TRBJ1-2, is SQTIHQWPATLVQPVGSPLSLECTVEGTSNPNLYWYRQAAGRGLQLLFYSVGIGQISSEVPQNLSASRPQDRQFILSSKKLLLSDSGFYLCAWSSIGGALGYTFGSGTRLTVV.

The rearrangement links TRBV9 to TRBJ1-2, with D perhaps matching TRBD1 (6 bases). V was shortened by 0 bases and J by 2 bases, with 11 bases between the two germline ends. Germline loops: CDR1 SGDLS, CDR2 YYNGEE. The CDR3 contains 15 residues. CDR3: CASSVDTGSNYGYTF. DNA for the CDR3: TGTGCCAGCAGCGTAGATACAGGGTCGAACTATGGCTACACCTTC.

This clone has just a few counts. The chain couples TRBV7-3 to TRBJ2-5, with 9 bases matching TRBD2. Germline CDR1 SGHTA, CDR2 FQGTGA. V was clipped by 4 bases and J by 2 bases; unmatched bases: 5. The CDR3 loop spans 15 amino acids. The CDR3 reads CASSSSGITQETQYF. In DNA, the CDR3 is TGTGCCAGCAGCTCTAGCGGGATCACACAAGAGACCCAGTACTTC.

J is TRBJ2-1 and V is TRBV28; 7 bases agree with TRBD2. This CDR3 is built from 13 residues. Trimming took 6 bases from V and 8 from J; bases not matched to a gene: 7. CDR1 MDHEN and CDR2 SYDVKM come from the germline V gene. CDR3 nucleotides: TGTGCCAGCAGCCCAGGAGGGAGGGATGAGCAGTTCTTC. This sequence encodes CASSPGGRDEQFF.

This chain links TRBV14 with TRBJ1-2; 7 nucleotides agree with TRBD1. CDR3 size: 16 residues. CDR1 is SGHDN and CDR2 is FVKESK in the germline V gene. The junction had 8 bases not matched to a gene; V was cut back by 1 base and J by 3 bases. CDR3 sequence: CASSQGGTAAHYGYTF. CDR3 sequence (DNA): TGTGCCAGCAGCCAAGGGGGGACAGCTGCCCACTATGGCTACACCTTC.

The rearrangement links TRBV5-6 to TRBJ2-5, with D perhaps TRBD2 (5 bases). The end of the DNA aligns better with TRBJ2-7, so the J call may be wrong. Per the germline V gene, CDR1 is SGHDT and CDR2 is YYEEEE. This CDR3 region has 13 residues. Here the CDR3 reads CASSLFPGYEQYF. The CDR3 nucleotides are TGTGCCAGCAGCTTGTTCCCGGGATACGAGCAGTACTTC.

The rearrangement links TRBV4-2 to TRBJ2-3; TRBD2 matches 7 bases. J gave up 4 bases and V 8 bases, and 9 bases lay outside the gene matches. Germline V gene lookup returns CDR1 LGHNA and CDR2 YNFKEQ. The CDR3 spans 14 residues. CDR3 residues: CASHLGGGADTQYF. DNA of the CDR3: TGTGCCAGCCACTTGGGGGGAGGGGCAGATACGCAGTATTTT.

The chain recombines TRBV25-1 with TRBJ2-3; 12 bases are shared with TRBD2. J gave up 8 bases and V 8 bases, and 8 bases lay outside the gene matches. This CDR3 is 14 amino acids long. Germline values: CDR1 MGHDK, CDR2 SYGVNS. This CDR3 is CASALAGGRGTQYF. CDR3 nucleotides: TGTGCCAGCGCCCTAGCGGGGGGGCGCGGTACGCAGTATTTT.

This chain links TRBV19 with TRBJ2-3; 16 nucleotides match TRBD2. Germline assignment: CDR1 LNHDA and CDR2 SQIVND (reference sequence). The CDR3 has 18 amino acids. J gave up 0 bases and V 5 bases, and 5 bases lay outside the gene matches. The CDR3 coding sequence is TGTGCCAGTAGTCCGGGACTAGCGGGGGGGACTAGCACAGATACGCAGTATTTT. It yields the protein CASSPGLAGGTSTDTQYF.

The rearrangement uses TRBV12-5 and TRBJ2-7; 11 bases match TRBD2. V trimming: 6 bases; J trimming: 0 bases; junction bases outside the gene matches: 7. CDR3 length equals 16 residues. In germline, CDR1 is LGHNT, CDR2 FRNRAP. Here the CDR3 reads CASGGGLAAFSYEQYF. The DNA for the CDR3 is TGTGCTAGTGGGGGGGGACTAGCGGCTTTCTCCTACGAGCAGTACTTC.

The chain combines TRBV5-1 with TRBJ1-1; weak D call: TRBD1 (6 bases). V lost 1 base, J lost 8 bases, and 12 bases lay in between. Germline lookup yields CDR1 SGHRS and CDR2 YFSETQ. The CDR3 is 13 residues long. Written as DNA, the CDR3 is TGCGCCAGCAGCTTGACCGGACAGCTCGAAGCTTTCTTT. Its translation is CASSLTGQLEAFF.